The 22 T cell receptor beta chains in this list originate from one sample, sequenced in a study of cytomegalovirus exposure and HLA in healthy donors (dated by TCRdb to the late 2010s). Library prep was done by the immunoSEQ multiplex PCR assay. TCRdb mirrors the immuneACCESS table, restricted to in-frame sequences. Some clones are absent from its copies; in checked studies, under half trace to an unresolved V gene, and the reason for the others is unknown. The sample records about 240,000 clones, around nine tenths of which are singletons. About 2.5% of the sample is in the top ten clones. Sample: PBMCs. The source is a man aged 18 to 30 in good health and CMV-seronegative.

The V call is TRBV2, the J call TRBJ2-7; 8 positions match TRBD2. With 7 bases clipped from V and 2 bases from J, the junction kept 13 bases outside the gene matches. In germline, CDR1 is SNHLY, CDR2 FYNNEI. The CDR3 has 16 amino acids. This CDR3 is CASNEPRLTSAYEQYF. Here the CDR3 DNA reads TGTGCCAGCAACGAGCCCCGCCTGACTAGCGCCTACGAGCAGTACTTC.

This chain joins TRBV4-1 and TRBJ2-5; unclear D gene. Trimming pared 4 bases from V and 3 bases from J, leaving 12 bases between. The CDR3 loop spans 14 amino acids. Per germline, CDR1 MGHRA and CDR2 YSYEKL. This CDR3 reads CASSPVGSEETQYF. As DNA, the CDR3 is TGCGCCAGCAGCCCTGTAGGAAGCGAAGAGACCCAGTACTTC.

This chain links TRBV27 with TRBJ1-1; 7 bases are a match to TRBD1. The CDR3 has 16 residues. Trimming took 5 bases from V and 2 from J; bases not matched to a gene: 11. In germline, CDR1 is MNHEY, CDR2 SMNVEV (reference sequence). CDR3 protein: CASSLETGTANTEAFF. The CDR3 DNA follows: TGTGCCAGCAGTCTAGAAACCGGGACAGCTAACACTGAAGCTTTCTTT.

The V and J genes are TRBV5-4 and TRBJ2-5; tentative D call: TRBD1 (6 bases). From germline, CDR1 is SGHNT and CDR2 YYREEE (reference sequence). V lost 6 bases and J 3 bases, leaving 15 bases between the germline ends. The CDR3 contains 14 residues. The CDR3: CASTSWDNEETQYF. The CDR3 DNA is TGTGCCAGCACCTCCTGGGACAACGAAGAGACCCAGTACTTC.

The chain joins TRBV6-1 to TRBJ1-6; 8 nucleotides match TRBD1. Germline loops: CDR1 MNHNS, CDR2 SASEGT. The CDR3 runs 14 residues. V gave up 4 bases and J gave up 10 bases; unmatched junction bases: 6. This CDR3 is CASSGTGIRSPLHF. The CDR3 DNA reads TGTGCCAGCAGTGGGACAGGGATAAGGTCACCCCTCCACTTT.

This clone has just one count. This chain links TRBV28 with TRBJ2-1, with D unclear. Germline loops: CDR1 MDHEN, CDR2 SYDVKM. This CDR3 spans 13 amino acids. Trimming stripped 5 bases from V and 0 bases from J, with 5 bases between. CDR3 coding DNA: TGTGCCAGCAGTCTCTCCTCCTACAATGAGCAGTTCTTC. Amino acids: CASSLSSYNEQFF.

The CDR3, as DNA: TGTGCCAGCAGCTTACCAGGGGGCCATAATTCACCCCTCCACTTT. Amino acids: CASSLPGGHNSPLHF. This chain joins TRBV5-4 and TRBJ1-6; 8 bases agree with TRBD1. The CDR3 totals 15 residues. V shed 2 bases, J shed 5 bases, and the junction held 3 bases outside the gene matches. Germline CDR1 reads SGHNT; CDR2 reads YYREEE (reference sequence).

The chain links TRBV19 to TRBJ2-1; 9 nucleotides line up with TRBD1. CDR3 length: 15 residues. V lost 1 base and J lost 6; bases outside the gene matches: 4. The germline V gene has CDR1 LNHDA and CDR2 SQIVND (reference sequence). The CDR3 DNA is TGTGCCAGTAGTATAGGGGACAGGGTGGGCAATGAGCAGTTCTTC. Translated, it gives CASSIGDRVGNEQFF.

Here the CDR3 reads CASSEQGTYGYTF. The CDR3 coding sequence is TGTGCCAGCAGCGAACAGGGGACCTATGGCTACACCTTC. V gene TRBV9 combines with J gene TRBJ1-2; 7 bases line up with TRBD1. Losses at the gene ends were 3 bases for V and 4 bases for J; bases not matched to a gene: 3. Germline lookup yields CDR1 SGDLS and CDR2 YYNGEE. This CDR3 region has 13 residues.

The DNA of the CDR3 is TGTGCCAGCAGCCAACCCCCAACGACAGGAAAATGGGATACGCAGTATTTT. It encodes CASSQPPTTGKWDTQYF. This chain connects TRBV7-8 to TRBJ2-3; possibly TRBD1 for D (6 bases). Germline V gives CDR1 SGHVS, CDR2 FQNEAQ. Trimming stripped 5 bases from V and 6 bases from J, with 24 bases between. The CDR3 covers 17 residues. The full variable domain, in which reference TRBV7-8 and TRBJ2-3 provide the parts outside the CDR3, is GAGVSQSPRYKVAKRGQDVALRCDPISGHVSLFWYQQALGQGPEFLTYFQNEAQLDKSGLPSDRFFAERPEGSVSTLKIQRTQQEDSAVYLCASSQPPTTGKWDTQYFGPGTRLTVL.

This chain connects TRBV2 to TRBJ1-3; D perhaps matches TRBD1 (5 bases). V lost 4 bases and J 3 bases, leaving 13 bases between the germline ends. From germline, CDR1 is SNHLY and CDR2 FYNNEI. The CDR3 sequence is 15 residues long. CDR3 coding DNA: TGTGCCAGCAGTGTGGGGACTATACATGGAAACACCATATATTTT. This codes for CASSVGTIHGNTIYF.

The V and J genes are TRBV11-2 and TRBJ2-7, with 12 bases identical to TRBD2. CDR1 SGHAT and CDR2 FQNNGV come from the germline V gene. The CDR3 runs 18 residues. Germline trimming cut 0 bases from V and 4 bases from J; bases unmatched to any gene: 10. CDR3 DNA: TGTGCCAGCAGCTTAGATCGTCCTAGCGGGAGGGAGCGATACGAGCAGTACTTC. Translating gives CASSLDRPSGRERYEQYF. Full variable domain (outside the CDR3, taken from reference TRBV11-2 and TRBJ2-7): EAGVAQSPRYKIIEKRQSVAFWCNPISGHATLYWYQQILGQGPKLLIQFQNNGVVDDSQLPKDRFSAERLKGVDSTLKIQPAKLEDSAVYLCASSLDRPSGRERYEQYFGPGTRLTVT.

The chain combines TRBV9 with TRBJ2-7; weak D call: TRBD2 (6 bases). This CDR3 region has 15 residues. Germline V gene lookup returns CDR1 SGDLS and CDR2 YYNGEE. V lost 2 bases to trimming and J lost 6 bases, with 18 bases between them. The CDR3 coding sequence is TGTGCCAGCAGCGTTAGATGGGACTCTGGTCCCGAGCAGTACTTC. Protein: CASSVRWDSGPEQYF.

The V call is TRBV19, the J call TRBJ2-5; the match to TRBD2 covers 12 bases. V shed 6 bases and J 2 bases; nucleotides not matched to a gene: 4. In germline, CDR1 is LNHDA, CDR2 SQIVND (reference sequence). The CDR3 runs 15 residues. The CDR3 sequence is CASRRTSGMQETQYF. The CDR3 nucleotides are TGTGCCAGTAGAAGGACTAGCGGGATGCAAGAGACCCAGTACTTC.

J is TRBJ2-1 and V is TRBV19, with 8 bases identical to TRBD2. With 4 bases clipped from V and 6 bases from J, the junction kept 2 bases outside the gene matches. CDR3 length: 13 amino acids. CDR1 and CDR2 from the germline V gene are LNHDA and SQIVND (reference sequence). CDR3 protein: CASSKLAGNEQFF. The CDR3 coding sequence is TGTGCCAGTAGTAAGCTAGCGGGCAATGAGCAGTTCTTC.

This chain uses TRBV11-2 with TRBJ2-3; TRBD2 might be the D (6 bases). The CDR3 covers 15 residues. Trimming took off 5 bases at V and 2 bases at J, with 14 bases between the two ends. Germline-derived CDR1 and CDR2 are SGHAT and FQNNGV. CDR3 bases: TGTGCCAGCAGCCATTCCCGGACTATCACAGATACGCAGTATTTT. Translating it yields CASSHSRTITDTQYF.

This clone was found many times. The genes are TRBV29-1 and TRBJ2-7; D is ambiguous. The CDR3 has 13 residues. The V end lost 4 bases, the J end lost 1 base, and 11 bases lay between the germline ends. Germline-derived CDR1 and CDR2 are SQVTM and ANQGSEA. CDR3 nucleotide sequence: TGCAGCGTTGGCAGTATGCCATCCTACGAGCAGTACTTC. This sequence encodes CSVGSMPSYEQYF.

This chain joins TRBV6-5 and TRBJ1-2; D remains ambiguous. Germline V gene data show CDR1 as MNHEY and CDR2 as SVGAGI. Trimming removed 0 bases at V and 2 bases at J, with 7 bases between. This CDR3 spans 14 amino acids. CDR3 coding DNA: TGTGCCAGCAGTTACTCTACAGAGAACTATGGCTACACCTTC. It is translated as CASSYSTENYGYTF.

This clone was seen a single time. The genes are TRBV21-1 and TRBJ2-3; the table names TRBD1, a call not compared with the DNA. TRBV21-1 is tagged as a pseudogene. The CDR3 is 13 amino acids. The CDR3 is CASSLPRDMGQYF. In DNA form, the CDR3 reads TGTGCCAGCAGCCTACCCCGGGACATGGGGCAGTATTTT.

The chain couples TRBV28 to TRBJ1-1; TRBD1 might be the D (6 bases). Germline values: CDR1 MDHEN, CDR2 SYDVKM. This CDR3 contains 14 residues. V lost 5 bases, J lost 3 bases, and 13 bases lay in between. The CDR3 loop reads CASSNTGLYTEAFF. The DNA of the CDR3 is TGTGCCAGCAGTAATACAGGGTTGTACACTGAAGCTTTCTTT.

This chain connects TRBV7-7 to TRBJ2-4; 11 bases line up with TRBD1. Germline loops: CDR1 SSHAT, CDR2 FNYEAQ (reference sequence). The J segment lost 0 bases and the V segment lost 1 base, leaving 8 bases of the junction unmatched. This CDR3 spans 19 amino acids. The CDR3 nucleotides read TGTGCCAGCAGCTTAGAATGGACAGGGGGCGAGAAAGCCAAAAACATTCAGTACTTC. Translation: CASSLEWTGGEKAKNIQYF.

The chain couples TRBV7-8 to TRBJ1-4; D is unclear. Germline V gene lookup returns CDR1 SGHVS and CDR2 FQNEAQ. The CDR3 is 16 amino acids. V was clipped by 2 bases and J by 4 bases, with 14 bases between them. CDR3 protein: CASSLTTKAVNEKLFF. The CDR3 region has the DNA TGTGCCAGCAGCTTAACTACGAAAGCCGTTAATGAAAAACTGTTTTTT.